A single sample gave rise to the 25 T cell receptor beta chains below, sequenced in a study of blood T cell repertoires in COVID-19. Some clones are missing from TCRdb's copy, which holds only in-frame ones; the method was immunoSEQ multiplex PCR. The sample has approximately 270,000 clones, around nine tenths seen once. The sequenced sample was peripheral blood. These receptors all stem from a man aged 18 to 30 with active or convalescent COVID-19.

The V and J genes are TRBV7-9 and TRBJ1-2; D gene ambiguous. CDR1 is SEHNR, CDR2 FQNEAQ, per germline (reference sequence). The CDR3 runs to 16 residues. The germline V and J ends were trimmed by 1 base and 2 bases, with 14 bases remaining between them. The CDR3 is CASSLGASGINYGYTF. Written as DNA, the CDR3 is TGTGCCAGCAGCTTAGGAGCGTCGGGAATCAACTATGGCTACACCTTC.

This rearrangement joins TRBV12-3 or TRBV12-4 to TRBJ1-1, with no clear D. Trimming took 6 bases from V and 8 from J, leaving 10 bases between them. The CDR3 is made up of 11 amino acids. The CDR3: CASRRGREAFF. The CDR3 DNA follows: TGTGCCAGCAGGAGAGGTAGGGAAGCTTTCTTT.

This chain's CDR3 is CASSLPFPLGQGNTEAFF. The CDR3 coding sequence is TGTGCCAGCAGCTTGCCATTCCCCTTGGGACAGGGGAACACTGAAGCTTTCTTT. V is TRBV7-3 and J is TRBJ1-1; 9 bases align to TRBD1. V lost 3 bases and J lost 1; bases outside the gene matches: 12. The CDR3 is 18 amino acids. The germline CDR1 and CDR2 sequences are SGHTA and FQGTGA.

This chain joins TRBV15 and TRBJ2-2; D perhaps matches TRBD2 (5 bases). Germline loops: CDR1 LNHNV, CDR2 YYDKDF (reference sequence). The CDR3 covers 16 residues. V was cut by 5 bases and J by 4 bases, with 17 bases left in between. The CDR3 here is CATSRAQTSGTGELFF. DNA of the CDR3: TGTGCCACCAGCCGGGCCCAAACCAGCGGCACCGGGGAGCTGTTTTTT.

The rearrangement links TRBV5-1 to TRBJ2-7; 7 bases agree with TRBD1. V lost 1 base to trimming and J lost 2 bases; unmatched junction nucleotides: 3. This CDR3 spans 14 amino acids. The germline gives CDR1 SGHRS, CDR2 YFSETQ. CDR3 DNA sequence: TGCGCCAGCAGCTTGAGGGGGACAGCCTACGAGCAGTACTTC. This codes for CASSLRGTAYEQYF.

The CDR3 protein is CASSLVAGQHQPQHF. The CDR3 DNA sequence: TGTGCCAGCAGCTTAGTGGCAGGACAACACCAGCCCCAGCATTTT. The chain couples TRBV7-8 to TRBJ1-5; tentatively, D is TRBD1 (5 bases). The CDR3 has 15 amino acids. V lost 1 base to trimming and J lost 7 bases, with 14 bases between them. Germline V lookup: CDR1 SGHVS, CDR2 FQNEAQ.

The chain carries TRBV28 and TRBJ1-2; no definite D call. This CDR3 contains 13 residues. The germline V and J ends were trimmed by 4 bases and 4 bases, with 10 bases remaining between them. Germline CDR1 MDHEN, CDR2 SYDVKM. The CDR3 reads CASSSQYFYGYTF. CDR3 nucleotide sequence: TGTGCCAGCAGTTCTCAGTATTTCTATGGCTACACCTTC.

For this clone: The same CDR3 can be traced to other DNA sequences in this sample. The chain combines TRBV6-5 with TRBJ1-1; 9 positions match TRBD1. The CDR3 spans 14 residues. The V gene's germline CDR1 is MNHEY and CDR2 SVGAGI. The trim removed 6 bases at V and 5 bases at J, leaving 7 bases unmatched. CDR3 in amino acids: CASSLSQGATEAFF. The CDR3 DNA follows: TGTGCCAGCAGCCTGTCACAGGGGGCAACTGAAGCTTTCTTT.

The gene calls are TRBV7-2 and TRBJ1-4; D might be TRBD1 (6 bases). Deletions cut 5 bases from V and 3 bases from J, with 13 bases between. Germline CDR1 reads SGHTA; CDR2 reads FQGNSA. CDR3 length: 15 amino acids. The CDR3 bases are TGTGCCAGCAGCCTGGAGGACAGAGCTAATGAAAAACTGTTTTTT. Protein: CASSLEDRANEKLFF.

The chain employs TRBV28 and TRBJ2-1; perhaps TRBD1 as D (6 bases). The CDR3 consists of 15 residues. Looked up from germline, CDR1 is MDHEN and CDR2 is SYDVKM. With 6 bases removed from V and 3 bases from J, the gap between germline ends came to 15 bases. The CDR3 DNA is TGTGCCAGCAGCACTTTGTCGGGACACTACAATGAGCAGTTCTTC. Translated, it gives CASSTLSGHYNEQFF.

This chain connects TRBV4-1 to TRBJ1-1; TRBD1 is a possible D gene (5 bases). V lost 1 base and J lost 5, with 14 bases in between. Germline CDR1 and CDR2: MGHRA and YSYEKL. The CDR3 length is 15 residues. Here the CDR3 DNA reads TGCGCCAGCAGCCAAGTGGCAGGGCCAGATACTGAAGCTTTCTTT. Its translation: CASSQVAGPDTEAFF.

This chain connects TRBV6-1 to TRBJ1-3, with a possible D match to TRBD1 (6 bases). Trimming left V 3 bases short and J 4 bases short, with 13 bases between. The CDR3 loop spans 15 amino acids. Germline CDR1 is MNHNS and CDR2 is SASEGT. Here the CDR3 DNA reads TGTGCCAGCAGTGACCCGGCAGGGGCAGGAAACACCATATATTTT. Its protein is CASSDPAGAGNTIYF.

This sequence joins TRBV6-5 and TRBJ1-1; D unclear. This CDR3 is built from 13 residues. Germline assignment: CDR1 MNHEY and CDR2 SVGAGI. Trimming cost V 4 bases and J 10 bases, with 16 bases left between them. In nucleotides, the CDR3 is TGTGCCAGCAGTTCAGGCTTTGGGTTGGGAGCTTTCTTT. This sequence encodes CASSSGFGLGAFF.

The V gene is TRBV15, the J gene TRBJ2-1, with 9 nucleotides matching TRBD1. Germline V gene lookup returns CDR1 LNHNV and CDR2 YYDKDF (reference sequence). Losses at the gene ends were 5 bases for V and 4 bases for J; bases not matched to a gene: 6. CDR3 length: 15 amino acids. The DNA for the CDR3 is TGTGCCACCAGCCTCACAGGGGGCGGGTACAATGAGCAGTTCTTC. Translating gives CATSLTGGGYNEQFF. Looking up the rest from reference TRBV15 and TRBJ2-1 gives the full variable domain: DAMVIQNPRYQVTQFGKPVTLSCSQTLNHNVMYWYQQKSSQAPKLLFHYYDKDFNNEADTPDNFQSRRPNTSFCFLDIRSPGLGDTAMYLCATSLTGGGYNEQFFGPGTRLTVL.

The chain joins TRBV19 to TRBJ1-5; 10 positions match TRBD1. Looked up from germline, CDR1 is LNHDA and CDR2 is SQIVND (reference sequence). The J segment lost 11 bases and the V segment lost 10 bases, leaving 8 bases of the junction unmatched. This CDR3 spans 12 amino acids. CDR3 nucleotide sequence: TGTGCCACCGGGACAGGGGACGGAGCCCAGCATTTT. Protein product: CATGTGDGAQHF.

The chain joins TRBV9 to TRBJ2-1; no firm D call. The CDR3 spans 15 residues. Per the germline V gene, CDR1 is SGDLS and CDR2 is YYNGEE. V lost 0 bases and J 6 bases, leaving 13 bases between the germline ends. This chain's CDR3 is CASSVETDQFNEQFF. The DNA for the CDR3 is TGTGCCAGCAGCGTAGAAACAGACCAATTCAATGAGCAGTTCTTC.

The chain combines TRBV5-1 with TRBJ1-4; 8 bases are a match to TRBD1. V gave up 2 bases and J gave up 7 bases; unmatched junction bases: 7. Germline V gene sequence: CDR1 SGHRS, CDR2 YFSETQ. This CDR3 comprises 15 residues. The CDR3 loop is CASSLTGTGSEKLFF. The CDR3 nucleotides read TGCGCCAGCAGCTTAACCGGGACAGGAAGTGAAAAACTGTTTTTT. The variable domain in full, with the rest retrieved from reference TRBV5-1 and TRBJ1-4, is KAGVTQTPRYLIKTRGQQVTLSCSPISGHRSVSWYQQTPGQGLQFLFEYFSETQRNKGNFPGRFSGRQFSNSRSEMNVSTLELGDSALYLCASSLTGTGSEKLFFGSGTQLSVL.

This clone showed up just a few times. This sequence joins TRBV2 and TRBJ1-4; D not resolved. The CDR3 consists of 13 residues. The germline V gene encodes CDR1 SNHLY and CDR2 FYNNEI. V shed 10 bases and J shed 0 bases, with 9 bases lying between them. CDR3 in DNA: TGTGCCACCAACCGGGCAACTAATGAAAAACTGTTTTTT. Protein: CATNRATNEKLFF.

The V call is TRBV4-1, the J call TRBJ2-5, with TRBD1 matching 8 bases. With V trimmed by 4 bases and J by 6 bases, 7 bases remained unmatched. Germline-derived CDR1 and CDR2 are MGHRA and YSYEKL. This CDR3 is built from 14 residues. For the CDR3, the DNA is TGCGCCAGCAGCCCGGACAGGGTAGCGAAGACCCAGTACTTC. Amino acids: CASSPDRVAKTQYF.

This chain uses TRBV28 with TRBJ1-3; D gene uncertain. V was shortened by 3 bases and J by 2 bases, with 8 bases between the two germline ends. CDR1 and CDR2 from the germline V gene are MDHEN and SYDVKM. The CDR3 totals 14 residues. The CDR3: CASSFSGTGNTIYF. The CDR3 coding sequence is TGTGCCAGCAGTTTTTCGGGAACTGGAAACACCATATATTTT. Together with reference TRBV28 and TRBJ1-3, the CDR3 gives the full variable domain: DVKVTQSSRYLVKRTGEKVFLECVQDMDHENMFWYRQDPGLGLRLIYFSYDVKMKEKGDIPEGYSVSREKKERFSLILESASTNQTSMYLCASSFSGTGNTIYFGEGSWLTVV.

The V gene is TRBV2, the J gene TRBJ1-1, with D perhaps matching TRBD1 (6 bases). CDR1 SNHLY and CDR2 FYNNEI come from the germline V gene. V lost 7 bases and J 4 bases, leaving 16 bases between the germline ends. CDR3 length equals 14 residues. CDR3 loop: CASTRGGRGTEAFF. In DNA, the CDR3 is TGTGCCAGCACAAGGGGGGGTCGGGGCACTGAAGCTTTCTTT.

The chain links TRBV2 to TRBJ1-2, with D unclear. Trimming removed 8 bases at V and 3 bases at J, with 10 bases between. The germline V gene encodes CDR1 SNHLY and CDR2 FYNNEI. CDR3 length: 12 amino acids. CDR3 sequence (DNA): TGTGCCAGCGTGAGGGTCGACTATGGCTACACCTTC. Amino acids: CASVRVDYGYTF. Combining the CDR3 with reference TRBV2 and TRBJ1-2 gives the whole variable domain EPEVTQTPSHQVTQMGQEVILRCVPISNHLYFYWYRQILGQKVEFLVSFYNNEISEKSEIFDDQFSVERPDGSNFTLKIRSTKLEDSAMYFCASVRVDYGYTFGSGTRLTVV.

The chain uses TRBV7-3 and TRBJ2-3; TRBD2 aligns across 8 bases. CDR1 is SGHTA, CDR2 FQGTGA, per germline. J was trimmed by 2 bases and V by 0 bases; bases with no gene match: 7. This CDR3 region has 17 residues. DNA for the CDR3: TGTGCCAGCAGCTTAACGTCGCGGGGGGAAGACACAGATACGCAGTATTTT. It yields the protein CASSLTSRGEDTDTQYF.

The rearrangement joins TRBV6-1 to TRBJ1-1; D is undetermined. Looked up from germline, CDR1 is MNHNS and CDR2 is SASEGT. V lost 2 bases and J lost 9, with 13 bases in between. The CDR3 has 13 residues. The CDR3 DNA follows: TGTGCCAGCAGTGAACTCGAGGGAGTTAAAGCTTTCTTT. Its protein product is CASSELEGVKAFF.

The rearrangement uses TRBV7-9 and TRBJ2-7; D gene ambiguous. CDR3 length: 14 amino acids. V lost 1 base and J lost 2, with 9 bases in between. CDR1 is SEHNR and CDR2 is FQNEAQ in the germline V gene (reference sequence). CDR3 amino acids: CASSLGGATYEQYF. CDR3 DNA sequence: TGTGCCAGCAGCTTAGGCGGCGCAACCTACGAGCAGTACTTC. Based on the CDR3 plus reference TRBV7-9 and TRBJ2-7, the full variable domain is DTGVSQNPRHKITKRGQNVTFRCDPISEHNRLYWYRQTLGQGPEFLTYFQNEAQLEKSRLLSDRFSAERPKGSFSTLEIQRTEQGDSAMYLCASSLGGATYEQYFGPGTRLTVT.